Shown below are 21 T cell receptor beta chains from a single sample sequenced in a study of cytotoxic CD8 clonotypes in ibrutinib-treated CLL. TCRdb's copy holds only in-frame clones and misses some; the assay was immunoSEQ multiplex PCR. The sample lists some 200,000 clones, roughly three quarters occurring once. This specimen consisted of PBMCs, obtained after 12 months of ibrutinib treatment. The origin of the receptors is a human donor with chronic lymphocytic leukemia.

Worth noting for this clone: Other DNA sequences within the sample encode an identical CDR3. The V gene is TRBV7-2, the J gene TRBJ2-3; D unclear. CDR3 length: 13 amino acids. CDR1 is SGHTA, CDR2 FQGNSA, per germline. V dropped 2 bases and J dropped 2 bases, with 5 bases sitting between them. CDR3 in amino acids: CASSLIATDTQYF. CDR3 bases: TGTGCCAGCAGCTTAATAGCCACAGATACGCAGTATTTT.

The CDR3 DNA is TGTGCCAGCAGCCTGGGACCAGCGAACACCGGGGAGCTGTTTTTT. As protein: CASSLGPANTGELFF. This chain links TRBV9 with TRBJ2-2; D tentatively reads TRBD1 or TRBD2 (5 bases each). This CDR3 has 15 residues. Trimming removed 4 bases at V and 0 bases at J, with 10 bases between. Germline lookup yields CDR1 SGDLS and CDR2 YYNGEE.

V gene TRBV19 combines with J gene TRBJ1-1, with 8 bases that match TRBD1. Trimming took 4 bases from V and 4 from J; bases not matched to a gene: 8. CDR1 is LNHDA and CDR2 is SQIVND in the germline V gene (reference sequence). The CDR3 runs 15 residues. CDR3 DNA: TGTGCCAGTAGTACTAAGACGACAGGGGCCACTGAAGCTTTCTTT. This sequence encodes CASSTKTTGATEAFF.

This chain connects TRBV6-1 to TRBJ1-1, with no clear D. Trimming removed 5 bases at V and 1 base at J, with 11 bases between. Germline V lookup: CDR1 MNHNS, CDR2 SASEGT. The CDR3 has 14 amino acids. DNA of the CDR3: TGTGCCAGCAGTTCAGGATTGGGGAACACTGAAGCTTTCTTT. Translation: CASSSGLGNTEAFF.

The chain employs TRBV6-5 and TRBJ2-1; maybe TRBD2 (5 bases). The V end was cut by 6 bases, the J end by 5 bases, with 17 bases between. Germline V CDR1 and CDR2: MNHEY, SVGAGI. The CDR3 is 15 residues long. The CDR3 here is CASSLTREPNNEQFF. In nucleotides, the CDR3 is TGTGCCAGCAGCCTCACTAGAGAACCCAACAATGAGCAGTTCTTC.

The chain recombines TRBV30 with TRBJ2-6; D perhaps matches TRBD1 (7 bases). Germline CDR1 reads GTSNPN; CDR2 reads SVGIG (reference sequence). Trimming cost V 3 bases and J 2 bases, with 14 bases left between them. This CDR3 region has 16 residues. CDR3 residues: CAWSVTRGAGANVLTF. The CDR3, as DNA: TGTGCCTGGAGCGTTACCAGGGGGGCTGGGGCCAACGTCCTGACTTTC. The whole variable domain, remainder taken from reference TRBV30 and TRBJ2-6, is SQTIHQWPATLVQPVGSPLSLECTVEGTSNPNLYWYRQAAGRGLQLLFYSVGIGQISSEVPQNLSASRPQDRQFILSSKKLLLSDSGFYLCAWSVTRGAGANVLTFGAGSRLTVL.

The CDR3 region has the DNA TGCGCCAGCAGTCCTCCGACAGGGGGCCTAAATGAGCAGTTCTTC. It is translated as CASSPPTGGLNEQFF. The chain has TRBV10-2 and TRBJ2-1, with TRBD1 matching 10 bases. Per germline, CDR1 WSHSY and CDR2 SAAADI. V shed 5 bases and J 7 bases; nucleotides not matched to a gene: 8. This CDR3 region has 15 residues.

This clone came up once. The chain is built from TRBV5-8 and TRBJ2-7; a weak D match, TRBD2 (6 bases). The CDR3 runs 12 residues. CDR1 and CDR2 (germline): SGHTS, YDEGEE. The V end lost 4 bases, the J end lost 6 bases, and 11 bases lay between the germline ends. The CDR3 coding sequence is TGTGCCAGCAGCCGATGGAGGGGCGAGCAGTACTTC. Protein product: CASSRWRGEQYF.

The chain links TRBV7-9 to TRBJ2-7; tentatively, D is TRBD1 (5 bases). The V and J ends lost 2 bases and 2 bases respectively, with 7 bases between them. Germline values: CDR1 SEHNR, CDR2 FQNEAQ (reference sequence). This CDR3 region has 13 residues. The CDR3 is CASSLQGTYEQYF. CDR3 coding DNA: TGTGCCAGCAGCTTACAGGGAACCTACGAGCAGTACTTC.

The chain uses TRBV28 and TRBJ2-1; D is possibly TRBD2 (5 bases). Germline V lookup: CDR1 MDHEN, CDR2 SYDVKM. Trimming took off 6 bases at V and 4 bases at J, with 10 bases between the two ends. This CDR3 spans 13 amino acids. The CDR3 region is CASSRGPYNEQFF. The CDR3 region has the DNA TGTGCCAGCAGCCGAGGGCCTTACAATGAGCAGTTCTTC. The full variable domain, completed using reference TRBV28 and TRBJ2-1, is DVKVTQSSRYLVKRTGEKVFLECVQDMDHENMFWYRQDPGLGLRLIYFSYDVKMKEKGDIPEGYSVSREKKERFSLILESASTNQTSMYLCASSRGPYNEQFFGPGTRLTVL.

In nucleotides, the CDR3 is TGTGCCAGCAGCTTGCCGAGGGGCCGAATATCAGGAAACACCATATATTTT. This translates into CASSLPRGRISGNTIYF. The rearrangement joins TRBV7-9 to TRBJ1-3; possible D gene TRBD1, 5 bases. CDR3 length: 17 residues. Trimming cost V 3 bases and J 4 bases, with 19 bases left between them. The germline gives CDR1 SEHNR, CDR2 FQNEAQ (reference sequence).

The J gene is TRBJ1-2, the V gene TRBV14, with TRBD1 matching over 8 bases. This CDR3 has 14 residues. Germline CDR1 is SGHDN and CDR2 is FVKESK. The J segment lost 4 bases and the V segment lost 4 bases, leaving 5 bases of the junction unmatched. The DNA of the CDR3 is TGTGCCAGCAGCCGCGACAGGGGAGGCTATGGCTACACCTTC. Protein: CASSRDRGGYGYTF.

The chain joins TRBV18 to TRBJ2-7; TRBD1 agrees at 8 bases. Germline CDR1 and CDR2: KGHSH and LQKENI. CDR3 length equals 14 residues. The ends lost 6 bases at V and 3 bases at J; junction bases unmatched: 7. DNA of the CDR3: TGTGCCAGCTCCCAAGGACAGGGCTACTACGAGCAGTACTTC. Its protein product is CASSQGQGYYEQYF.

Of note for this clone: Sequence at one end of the junction differs from germline and may be a read error. This chain joins TRBV19 and TRBJ1-5; the match to TRBD1 covers 7 bases. CDR3 size: 13 residues. CDR1 and CDR2 from the germline V gene are LNHDA and SQIVND (reference sequence). In nucleotides, the CDR3 is TGTGCCAGTAGTTTCGGGGGCCGACAGGGACGGATTTTT. This translates into CASSFGGRQGRIF.

The rearrangement uses TRBV6-5 and TRBJ2-5; 7 bases agree with TRBD1. J lost 5 bases, V lost 0 bases, and 3 bases had no gene match. Looked up from germline, CDR1 is MNHEY and CDR2 is SVGAGI. The CDR3 has 14 amino acids. This CDR3 is CASSYSGRGETQYF. CDR3 nucleotides: TGTGCCAGCAGTTACTCGGGCAGGGGGGAGACCCAGTACTTC.

V gene TRBV25-1 combines with J gene TRBJ1-1; 7 bases map to TRBD1. The germline V gene has CDR1 MGHDK and CDR2 SYGVNS. The CDR3 covers 11 residues. Trimming took 8 bases from V and 7 from J; bases not matched to a gene: 4. The CDR3 reads CASLTGFEAFF. CDR3 coding DNA: TGTGCCAGCCTGACAGGGTTTGAAGCTTTCTTT.

This chain joins TRBV9 and TRBJ2-1; D may be TRBD1 or TRBD2 (5 bases each). The CDR3 length is 17 residues. Per germline, CDR1 SGDLS and CDR2 YYNGEE. Trimming stripped 0 bases from V and 2 bases from J, with 15 bases between. CDR3 residues: CASSVGGPSGTYNEQFF. The CDR3 nucleotides read TGTGCCAGCAGCGTAGGGGGACCCTCGGGAACCTACAATGAGCAGTTCTTC. Combining the CDR3 with reference TRBV9 and TRBJ2-1 gives the whole variable domain DSGVTQTPKHLITATGQRVTLRCSPRSGDLSVYWYQQSLDQGLQFLIQYYNGEERAKGNILERFSAQQFPDLHSELNLSSLELGDSALYFCASSVGGPSGTYNEQFFGPGTRLTVL.

This chain uses TRBV30 with TRBJ1-2, with 8 bases that match TRBD1. Germline V CDR1 and CDR2: GTSNPN, SVGIG (reference sequence). This CDR3 is 15 amino acids long. V lost 4 bases and J lost 7; bases outside the gene matches: 14. CDR3 sequence reads: CAWKPPDRGVSGYTF. The CDR3, as DNA: TGTGCCTGGAAGCCCCCTGACAGGGGAGTGAGTGGCTACACCTTC.

This chain connects TRBV5-1 to TRBJ2-5; 10 bases match TRBD1. From germline, CDR1 is SGHRS and CDR2 YFSETQ. This CDR3 region has 14 residues. The junction had 3 bases not matched to a gene; V was cut back by 4 bases and J by 3 bases. The CDR3 protein is CASSPGTGEETQYF. Written as DNA, the CDR3 is TGCGCCAGCAGCCCTGGGACAGGGGAAGAGACCCAGTACTTC.

The J gene is TRBJ1-3, the V gene TRBV5-6; tentatively, D is TRBD1 (5 bases). Germline loops: CDR1 SGHDT, CDR2 YYEEEE. There are 16 residues in the CDR3. The germline V and J ends were trimmed by 0 bases and 0 bases, with 10 bases remaining between them. As DNA, the CDR3 is TGTGCCAGCAGCTTGGCCGGGGCCTACTCTGGAAACACCATATATTTT. This sequence encodes CASSLAGAYSGNTIYF.

The chain has TRBV5-1 and TRBJ1-1; 10 positions agree with TRBD1. J gave up 6 bases and V 5 bases, and 7 bases lay outside the gene matches. Per the germline V gene, CDR1 is SGHRS and CDR2 is YFSETQ. This CDR3 is 14 amino acids long. The CDR3 nucleotides read TGCGCCAGCAGAACGCTCGGGACAGGGGCTGAAGCTTTCTTT. Protein product: CASRTLGTGAEAFF. Variable domain in full (rest from reference TRBV5-1 and TRBJ1-1): KAGVTQTPRYLIKTRGQQVTLSCSPISGHRSVSWYQQTPGQGLQFLFEYFSETQRNKGNFPGRFSGRQFSNSRSEMNVSTLELGDSALYLCASRTLGTGAEAFFGQGTRLTVV.